Detailed here is one T cell receptor (beta chain). The V and J ends lost 5 bases and 10 bases, in that order; junction bases with no gene match: 10. Per the germline V gene, CDR1 is SEHNR and CDR2 is FQNEAQ (reference sequence). CDR3 size: 14 residues. Sequenced by immunoSEQ multiplex PCR; TCRdb stores in-frame clones only, minus some. This sample has under 15,000 clones, with approximately 88% found just once. The data derive from a study of T cell changes during pregnancy in multiple sclerosis. This receptor was taken from a female donor in good health, enrolled as a control in a pregnancy study. The chain couples TRBV7-9 to TRBJ1-4; 7 nucleotides match TRBD1. This specimen consisted of CD8+ T cells from peripheral blood mononuclear cells, obtained in the second trimester of pregnancy. CDR3 nucleotides: TGTGCCAGCAGCCCCGGGAGGGGGCAACGAAAACTGTTTTTT. Its translation is CASSPGRGQRKLFF.